This is a list of T cell receptor beta chains from one sample in a study of graft-versus-host responses after intestinal transplantation. The repertoire was sequenced with immunoSEQ multiplex PCR; TCRdb's copy has only in-frame clones and lacks some. The sample yields 45,000 to 50,000 clones, roughly 93% seen once. The sample in question was PBMCs, obtained roughly 760 days after a first intestinal transplant, on the day of a second. The receptors were gathered from a human patient who received an intestinal transplant, so some T cells may come from the graft donor. CDR3s include the opening cysteine and the closing phenylalanine or tryptophan. The D gene is left open where the match is weak. Some rows mark clone size as missing; the rest say once, few, many or name a class of expanded clone.

D gene	CDR3 length	V gene	J gene	clone size	CDR3 protein	CDR3 DNA
TRBD1	17	TRBV5-1	TRBJ2-3	.	CASSPSSRGLYTDTQYF	TGCGCCAGCAGTCCCTCCTCAAGGGGGCTCTACACAGATACGCAGTATTTT
TRBD1	14	TRBV6-6	TRBJ1-1	.	CASRRDRGHTEAFF	TGTGCCAGCAGACGAGACAGGGGGCACACTGAAGCTTTCTTT
.	14	TRBV18	TRBJ2-7	once	CASSPLLDPYEQYF	TGTGCCAGCTCACCATTACTGGACCCCTACGAGCAGTACTTC
.	17	TRBV28	TRBJ2-6	few	CASKAGQPASGANVLTF	TGTGCCAGCAAAGCGGGACAGCCCGCTTCTGGGGCCAACGTCCTGACTTTC
.	13	TRBV11-2	TRBJ2-7	.	CASSLDLRYEQYF	TGTGCCAGCAGCTTAGATTTGCGCTACGAGCAGTACTTC
.	12	TRBV30	TRBJ1-3	once	CAWGESGNTIYF	TGTGCCTGGGGGGAATCTGGAAACACCATATATTTT
.	14	TRBV11-2	TRBJ1-2	.	CASSLDPSRYGYTF	TGTGCCAGCAGCTTAGACCCGAGTCGCTATGGCTACACCTTC
.	13	TRBV29-1	TRBJ1-5	.	CSVLVLGNQPQHF	TGCAGCGTCCTAGTTCTGGGCAATCAGCCCCAGCATTTT
TRBD2	20	TRBV5-1	TRBJ2-3	.	CASSPGLAGAVASSTDTQYF	TGCGCCAGCAGCCCTGGACTAGCGGGGGCCGTAGCTTCTTCCACAGATACGCAGTATTTT
.	14	TRBV5-1	TRBJ2-5	.	CASRTGAREETQYF	TGCGCCAGCAGGACCGGGGCCAGGGAAGAGACCCAGTACTTC
.	14	TRBV2	TRBJ2-5	.	CATQSDPPAETQYF	TGTGCCACCCAATCGGACCCCCCGGCCGAGACCCAGTACTTC
.	11	TRBV30	TRBJ2-7	.	CAWSRLYEQYF	TGTGCCTGGAGCAGGCTCTACGAGCAGTACTTC
TRBD2	16	TRBV6-6	TRBJ2-2	.	CASSYSSGGSGGELFF	TGTGCCAGCAGTTACTCGAGTGGCGGGAGCGGTGGGGAGCTGTTTTTT
.	15	TRBV19	TRBJ2-1	.	CASSPGLSGGNEQFF	TGTGCCAGTAGCCCTGGGTTGAGTGGGGGCAATGAGCAGTTCTTC
.	15	TRBV29-1	TRBJ1-4	once	CSGVIPGIGGEKLFF	TGCAGCGGAGTCATACCGGGAATCGGTGGTGAAAAACTGTTTTTT
.	15	TRBV6-1	TRBJ2-2	once	CASRNGQLATGELFF	TGTGCCAGCAGGAATGGCCAGCTCGCCACCGGGGAGCTGTTTTTT
TRBD1	14	TRBV2	TRBJ1-1	.	CASWPGQGASEAFF	TGTGCCAGTTGGCCGGGACAGGGGGCTTCTGAAGCTTTCTTT
.	11	TRBV5-1	TRBJ2-7	.	CASSLGRGKYF	TGCGCCAGCAGCTTGGGACGGGGGAAGTACTTC
.	15	TRBV9	TRBJ1-3	.	CASSVDSYSGNTIYF	TGTGCCAGCAGCGTAGACTCCTACTCTGGAAACACCATATATTTT
.	15	TRBV5-8	TRBJ2-5	.	CASSFWTGFQETQYF	TGTGCCAGCAGCTTCTGGACTGGTTTTCAAGAGACCCAGTACTTC
TRBD1	15	TRBV15	TRBJ2-5	.	CATSRAGGPQETQYF	TGTGCCACCAGCAGGGCAGGGGGACCCCAAGAGACCCAGTACTTC
.	16	TRBV7-9	TRBJ1-4	.	CASSLPGSGVNEKLFF	TGTGCCAGCAGCTTGCCGGGCTCCGGGGTTAATGAAAAACTGTTTTTT
.	13	TRBV27	TRBJ2-7	.	CASRWGSSYEQYF	TGTGCCAGCAGGTGGGGGTCCTCCTACGAGCAGTACTTC
TRBD1	15	TRBV5-1	TRBJ1-1	.	CASSLTAGGSPEAFF	TGCGCCAGCAGCCTGACGGCAGGGGGCTCGCCTGAAGCTTTCTTT
TRBD2	15	TRBV5-1	TRBJ2-7	.	CASSLEASGAYEQYF	TGCGCCAGCAGCTTGGAGGCTAGCGGAGCCTACGAGCAGTACTTC
.	15	TRBV11-2	TRBJ2-5	.	CASSPLRLKQETQYF	TGTGCCAGCAGCCCGCTGAGGCTGAAACAAGAGACCCAGTACTTC
.	16	TRBV19	TRBJ2-3	.	CASSIQAPPSTDTQYF	TGTGCCAGTAGTATCCAGGCCCCGCCTAGCACAGATACGCAGTATTTT
TRBD1	15	TRBV7-2	TRBJ2-7	.	CASSPGTGEYDEQYF	TGTGCCAGCAGCCCGGGGACAGGGGAGTACGACGAGCAGTACTTC
.	15	TRBV6-5	TRBJ1-3	.	CASAEGGAGGNTIYF	TGTGCCAGCGCTGAAGGAGGGGCAGGGGGAAACACCATATATTTT
TRBD1	14	TRBV6-6	TRBJ1-2	.	CASSSTGGDYGYTF	TGTGCCAGCAGTAGTACAGGGGGCGACTATGGCTACACCTTC
.	15	TRBV6-5	TRBJ1-5	.	CASSPEPYSNQPQHF	TGTGCCAGCAGCCCCGAGCCGTATAGCAATCAGCCCCAGCATTTT
TRBD1	14	TRBV28	TRBJ2-7	.	CASETGGSSYEQYF	TGTGCCAGCGAGACAGGGGGAAGCTCCTACGAGCAGTACTTC
TRBD2	14	TRBV6-4	TRBJ2-3	.	CASSVTSETDTQYF	TGTGCCAGCAGTGTAACTAGCGAGACAGATACGCAGTATTTT
.	14	TRBV4-2	TRBJ2-1	.	CASRSSGSRNEQFF	TGTGCCAGCAGGAGCAGTGGGAGCCGCAATGAGCAGTTCTTC
.	13	TRBV7-3	TRBJ2-5	.	CASSLRQWETQYF	TGTGCCAGCAGCTTACGGCAGTGGGAGACCCAGTACTTC
.	16	TRBV5-6	TRBJ2-5	.	CASSLDIQGNQETQYF	TGTGCCAGCAGCTTGGACATACAGGGAAACCAAGAGACCCAGTACTTC
.	15	TRBV7-9	TRBJ2-3	.	CASSFRGADTDTQYF	TGTGCCAGCAGCTTTCGGGGGGCGGACACAGATACGCAGTATTTT
TRBD2	20	TRBV19	TRBJ2-1	.	CASTPRLLTRGLAGGGEQFF	TGTGCCAGTACCCCACGACTCCTCACCCGGGGACTAGCGGGTGGGGGGGAGCAGTTCTTC
.	10	TRBV28	TRBJ2-1	.	CATLGRAQFF	TGTGCCACCCTGGGACGGGCACAGTTCTTC
.	14	TRBV13	TRBJ2-7	.	CASSQRDKRYEQYF	TGTGCCAGCAGCCAAAGGGACAAACGTTACGAGCAGTACTTC
TRBD2	14	TRBV6-5	TRBJ2-7	.	CASSFPGRSYEQYF	TGTGCCAGCAGTTTTCCCGGGAGGTCCTACGAGCAGTACTTC
.	14	TRBV5-6	TRBJ2-1	.	CASSVGPAGEEQFF	TGTGCCAGCAGCGTAGGACCAGCCGGGGAGGAGCAGTTCTTC
.	20	TRBV21-1	TRBJ2-7	.	CASSKANRLAITVGSYEQYF	TGTGCCAGCAGCAAAGCAAACAGACTAGCTATAACGGTTGGCTCCTACGAGCAGTACTTC
.	11	TRBV21-1	TRBJ2-2	once	CALGPTGELFF	TGTGCCCTTGGCCCCACCGGGGAGCTGTTTTTT
.	15	TRBV5-4	TRBJ1-2	.	CASSSGQGGNYGYTF	TGTGCCAGCAGTTCGGGACAAGGGGGGAACTATGGCTACACCTTC
TRBD1	18	TRBV19	TRBJ2-7	.	CASSINRGRKGGSYEQYF	TGTGCCAGTAGTATTAACAGGGGGCGCAAAGGTGGCTCCTACGAGCAGTACTTC
.	12	TRBV6-5	TRBJ1-1	.	CASRDNILPPFF	TGTGCCAGCAGAGACAATATCCTCCCTCCTTTCTTT
.	12	TRBV7-9	TRBJ2-3	.	CASSPSSDTQYF	TGTGCCAGCAGCCCGAGCTCAGATACGCAGTATTTT